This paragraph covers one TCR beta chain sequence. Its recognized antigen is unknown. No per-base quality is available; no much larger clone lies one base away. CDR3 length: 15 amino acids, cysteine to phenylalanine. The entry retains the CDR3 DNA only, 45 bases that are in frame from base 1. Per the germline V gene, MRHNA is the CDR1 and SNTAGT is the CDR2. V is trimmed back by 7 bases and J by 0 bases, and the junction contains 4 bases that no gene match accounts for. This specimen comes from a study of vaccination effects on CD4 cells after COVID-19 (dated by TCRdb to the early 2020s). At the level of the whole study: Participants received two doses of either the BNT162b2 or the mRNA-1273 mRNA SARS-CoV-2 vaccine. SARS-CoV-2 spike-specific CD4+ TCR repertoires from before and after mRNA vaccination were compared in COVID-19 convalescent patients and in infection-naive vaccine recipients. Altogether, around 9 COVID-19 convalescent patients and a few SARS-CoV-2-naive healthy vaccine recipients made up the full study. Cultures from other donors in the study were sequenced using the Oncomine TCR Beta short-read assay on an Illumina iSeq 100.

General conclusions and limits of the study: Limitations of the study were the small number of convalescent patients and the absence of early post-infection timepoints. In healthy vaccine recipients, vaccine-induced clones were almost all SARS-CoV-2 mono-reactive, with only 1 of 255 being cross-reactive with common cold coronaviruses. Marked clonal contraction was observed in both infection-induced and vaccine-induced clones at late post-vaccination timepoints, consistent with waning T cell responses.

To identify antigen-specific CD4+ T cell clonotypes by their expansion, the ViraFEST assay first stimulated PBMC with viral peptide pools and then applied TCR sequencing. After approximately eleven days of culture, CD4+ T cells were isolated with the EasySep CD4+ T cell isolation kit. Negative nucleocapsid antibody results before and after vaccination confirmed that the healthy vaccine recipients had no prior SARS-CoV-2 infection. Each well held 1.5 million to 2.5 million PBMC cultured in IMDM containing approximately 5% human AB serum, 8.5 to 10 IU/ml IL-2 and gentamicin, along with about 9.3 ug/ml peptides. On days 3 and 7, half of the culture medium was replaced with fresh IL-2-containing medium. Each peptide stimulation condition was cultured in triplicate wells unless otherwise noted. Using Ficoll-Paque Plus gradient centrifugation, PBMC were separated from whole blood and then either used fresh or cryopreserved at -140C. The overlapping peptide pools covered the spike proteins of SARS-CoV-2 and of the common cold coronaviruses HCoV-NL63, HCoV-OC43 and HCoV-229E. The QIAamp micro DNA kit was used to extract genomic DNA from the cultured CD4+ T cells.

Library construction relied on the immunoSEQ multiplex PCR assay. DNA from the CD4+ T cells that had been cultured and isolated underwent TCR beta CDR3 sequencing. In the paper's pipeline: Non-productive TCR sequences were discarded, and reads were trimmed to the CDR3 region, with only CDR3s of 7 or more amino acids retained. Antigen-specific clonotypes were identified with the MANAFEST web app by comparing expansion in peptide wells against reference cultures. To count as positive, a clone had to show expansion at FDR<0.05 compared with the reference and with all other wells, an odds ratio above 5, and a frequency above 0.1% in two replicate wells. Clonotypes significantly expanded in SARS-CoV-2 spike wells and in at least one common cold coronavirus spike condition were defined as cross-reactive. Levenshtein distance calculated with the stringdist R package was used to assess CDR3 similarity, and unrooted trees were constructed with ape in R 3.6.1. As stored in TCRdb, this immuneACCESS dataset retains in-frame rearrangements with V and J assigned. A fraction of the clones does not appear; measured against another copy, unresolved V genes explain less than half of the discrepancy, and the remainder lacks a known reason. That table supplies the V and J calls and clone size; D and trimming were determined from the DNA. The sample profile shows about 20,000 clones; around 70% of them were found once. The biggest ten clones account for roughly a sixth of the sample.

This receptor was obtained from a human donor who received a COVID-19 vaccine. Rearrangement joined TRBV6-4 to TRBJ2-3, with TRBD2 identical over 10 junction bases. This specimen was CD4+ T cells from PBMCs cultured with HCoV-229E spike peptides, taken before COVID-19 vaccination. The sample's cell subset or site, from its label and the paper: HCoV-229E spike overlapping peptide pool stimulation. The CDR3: CASTPTSGSTDTQYF. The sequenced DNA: TGTGCCAGCACCCCGACTAGCGGGAGCACAGATACGCAGTATTTT.